This entry lists 31 T cell receptor beta chains sequenced from one sample in a study of T cells expressing NK-cell markers. From the 5' RACE reads, TCRdb lists one entry per CDR3 protein and no DNA. This table lists some 110,000 distinct CDR3 sequences. Material for sequencing was blood T cells: a sorted CD56 or NKG2C T cell subset, CD4+ or CD8+ T cells, or bulk PBMC T cells (not recorded which). The source is a woman aged 18 to 75 in good health.

The chain is built from TRBV25-1 and TRBJ2-5; TCRdb lists TRBD1, though no DNA is available to test this call. Germline CDR1 and CDR2: MGHDK and SYGVNS. There are 14 residues in the CDR3. The CDR3 spells CASSDIRTEETQYF.

This chain uses TRBV5-1 with TRBJ2-3; no DNA is available, so the TRBD2 call from TCRdb remains unchecked. CDR3 length: 15 amino acids. The germline CDR1 and CDR2 sequences are SGHRS and YFSETQ. The chain's CDR3 is CASSLFERGTDTQYF.

This sequence joins TRBV20-1 and TRBJ2-7. CDR1 and CDR2 (germline): DFQATT, SNEGSKA (reference sequence). This CDR3 has 12 amino acids. This CDR3 is CSVPRGSYEQYF.

The chain combines TRBV9 with TRBJ2-2; TCRdb proposes TRBD1, but this gene call is untestable without DNA. Looked up from germline, CDR1 is SGDLS and CDR2 is YYNGEE. The CDR3 is 16 residues long. Here the CDR3 reads CASSAEGLRDTGELFF.

The chain uses TRBV6-2 or TRBV6-3 and TRBJ2-2. The CDR3 covers 16 residues. Germline CDR1 reads MNHEY; CDR2 reads SVGEGT. The CDR3 is CASSQSQYANTGELFF.

The rearrangement joins TRBV12-3 or TRBV12-4 to TRBJ2-5; the TCRdb D gene call, TRBD2, has no DNA to confirm it. This CDR3 region has 14 residues. The CDR3 protein is CASTSGLAGETQYF.

This chain connects TRBV5-1 to TRBJ1-3; TCRdb's D gene call, TRBD1, goes unchecked for lack of DNA. The CDR3 length is 17 residues. From germline, CDR1 is SGHRS and CDR2 YFSETQ. The CDR3 is CASSFMGEISSGNTIYF.

V gene TRBV7-8 combines with J gene TRBJ2-1; TCRdb's assignment of TRBD2 cannot be checked, as there is no DNA. CDR1 is SGHVS, CDR2 FQNEAQ, per germline. The CDR3 sequence is 14 residues long. This CDR3 is CASTLAGGYNEQFF.

This rearrangement joins TRBV6-1 to TRBJ1-2; TCRdb's assignment of TRBD1 cannot be checked, as there is no DNA. The CDR3 totals 14 residues. Germline-derived CDR1 and CDR2 are MNHNS and SASEGT. CDR3 sequence: CASSQTGMGYGYTF.

The chain joins TRBV4-3 to TRBJ1-5; lacking DNA, the TRBD1 call made by TCRdb goes unchecked. The CDR3 has 15 residues. Germline V gene sequence: CDR1 LGHNA, CDR2 YSLEER. The CDR3 is CASSQYPTGDQPQHF.

The chain employs TRBV30 and TRBJ2-1; TCRdb's D gene call, TRBD2, goes unchecked for lack of DNA. The germline V gene has CDR1 GTSNPN and CDR2 SVGIG (reference sequence). The CDR3 has 14 residues. The CDR3 sequence: CAWSSNPEGHEQFF.

The gene calls are TRBV29-1 and TRBJ1-5; TCRdb calls TRBD1, which cannot be checked without DNA. The germline gives CDR1 SQVTM, CDR2 ANQGSEA. This CDR3 region has 14 residues. The CDR3 protein is CNAVTGVGGQPQHF.

The chain uses TRBV14 and TRBJ2-6; as DNA is missing, the TRBD1 call by TCRdb cannot be tested. Per the germline V gene, CDR1 is SGHDN and CDR2 is FVKESK. This CDR3 has 22 residues. CDR3 in amino acids: CASSQDALIGQSQVSGANVLTF. Combining the CDR3 with reference TRBV14 and TRBJ2-6 gives the whole variable domain EAGVTQFPSHSVIEKGQTVTLRCDPISGHDNLYWYRRVMGKEIKFLLHFVKESKQDESGMPNNRFLAERTGGTYSTLKVQPAELEDSGVYFCASSQDALIGQSQVSGANVLTFGAGSRLTVL.

V usage is TRBV27 and J usage is TRBJ1-4. Germline V gene sequence: CDR1 MNHEY, CDR2 SMNVEV (reference sequence). CDR3 length: 16 amino acids. CDR3: CASSLRLSATNEKLFF. Full variable domain (rest looked up from reference TRBV27 and TRBJ1-4): EAQVTQNPRYLITVTGKKLTVTCSQNMNHEYMSWYRQDPGLGLRQIYYSMNVEVTDKGDVPEGYKVSRKEKRNFPLILESPSPNQTSLYFCASSLRLSATNEKLFFGSGTQLSVL.

The chain uses TRBV20-1 and TRBJ2-3; TCRdb's D call, TRBD2, is unchecked because there is no DNA. This CDR3 comprises 15 residues. Looked up from germline, CDR1 is DFQATT and CDR2 is SNEGSKA (reference sequence). The CDR3 sequence: CSASGQGLDPDTQYF.

The rearrangement uses TRBV7-9 and TRBJ2-1; TCRdb gives TRBD1 as the D gene, but with no DNA this cannot be confirmed. CDR1 and CDR2 (germline): SEHNR, FQNEAQ (reference sequence). CDR3 length: 13 residues. The CDR3 here is CVSSSPGSNEQFF.

CDR3 amino acids: CSARDERTPYTEAFF. The genes are TRBV20-1 and TRBJ1-1; TCRdb picks TRBD1, but there is no DNA to check that call. The germline V gene encodes CDR1 DFQATT and CDR2 SNEGSKA (reference sequence). The CDR3 is made up of 15 amino acids.

The chain uses TRBV5-4 and TRBJ2-3; TCRdb picks TRBD2, but there is no DNA to check that call. The CDR3 is 15 amino acids. Germline lookup yields CDR1 SGHNT and CDR2 YYREEE (reference sequence). CDR3 loop: CASSLVPLSSDTQYF.

The rearrangement uses TRBV6-2 or TRBV6-3 and TRBJ1-1; as DNA is missing, the TRBD1 call by TCRdb cannot be tested. CDR3 length: 16 residues. The germline gives CDR1 MNHEY, CDR2 SVGEGT. The CDR3 protein is CASRTQDRTANTEAFF.

The genes are TRBV13 and TRBJ1-2. The CDR3 runs to 15 residues. CDR1 is PRHDT, CDR2 FYEKMQ, per germline (reference sequence). The CDR3 region is CASSLGLQEGHGYTF.

The V gene is TRBV12-3 or TRBV12-4, the J gene TRBJ2-1; TCRdb picks TRBD2, but there is no DNA to check that call. The CDR3 is made up of 15 amino acids. The CDR3 region is CASSRAGGTYNEQFF.

The rearrangement joins TRBV21-1 to TRBJ1-1; TCRdb returns TRBD1, unconfirmable since there is no DNA. TRBV21-1 is a pseudogene locus. The CDR3 has 16 amino acids. The CDR3 reads CASRKSRAASGTEAFF.

The rearrangement uses TRBV9 and TRBJ2-3; the D call of TRBD2 rests on TCRdb alone, since no DNA is present to check it. The CDR3 is made up of 16 amino acids. Looked up from germline, CDR1 is SGDLS and CDR2 is YYNGEE. The chain's CDR3 is CASSGGTSGGGDTQYF. The full variable domain, its missing parts supplied by reference TRBV9 and TRBJ2-3, is DSGVTQTPKHLITATGQRVTLRCSPRSGDLSVYWYQQSLDQGLQFLIQYYNGEERAKGNILERFSAQQFPDLHSELNLSSLELGDSALYFCASSGGTSGGGDTQYFGPGTRLTVL.

The chain recombines TRBV28 with TRBJ2-3; TCRdb returns TRBD1, unconfirmable since there is no DNA. Germline CDR1 reads MDHEN; CDR2 reads SYDVKM. This CDR3 is built from 14 residues. The CDR3 protein is CSSSGQTSTDTQYF.

V and J are TRBV7-9 and TRBJ2-7; there is no DNA to check the TCRdb D call of TRBD2. Germline CDR1 and CDR2: SEHNR and FQNEAQ (reference sequence). CDR3 size: 14 residues. The CDR3 region is CASSVTSEAYEQYF.

The genes are TRBV11-2 and TRBJ1-5. Germline CDR1 and CDR2: SGHAT and FQNNGV. The CDR3 spans 14 residues. CDR3: CASSLATDNQPQHF.

The gene calls are TRBV12-3 or TRBV12-4 and TRBJ2-1; the D gene TCRdb calls, TRBD2, cannot be checked with no DNA. The CDR3 covers 15 residues. This CDR3 reads CASSTGLAAYNEQFF.

The J gene is TRBJ1-2, the V gene TRBV12-3 or TRBV12-4; TCRdb proposes TRBD1, but this gene call is untestable without DNA. The CDR3 length is 12 residues. CDR3 sequence: CASRQGIDGYTF.

The V call is TRBV10-1, the J call TRBJ1-1. Looked up from germline, CDR1 is WNHNN and CDR2 is SYGVQD (reference sequence). The CDR3 has 13 amino acids. CDR3 amino acids: CASSLGQNTEAFF.

V gene TRBV4-3 combines with J gene TRBJ2-5; the TCRdb D gene call, TRBD1, has no DNA to confirm it. CDR3 length equals 14 residues. Germline CDR1 LGHNA, CDR2 YSLEER. The CDR3 sequence: CASSHRGNEETQYF.

CDR3 protein: CASSTGTAGAYEQYF. The chain is built from TRBV5-1 and TRBJ2-7; the D gene TCRdb calls, TRBD1, cannot be checked with no DNA. The CDR3 has 15 residues. Looked up from germline, CDR1 is SGHRS and CDR2 is YFSETQ. The full variable domain, with the rest looked up from reference TRBV5-1 and TRBJ2-7, is KAGVTQTPRYLIKTRGQQVTLSCSPISGHRSVSWYQQTPGQGLQFLFEYFSETQRNKGNFPGRFSGRQFSNSRSEMNVSTLELGDSALYLCASSTGTAGAYEQYFGPGTRLTVT.